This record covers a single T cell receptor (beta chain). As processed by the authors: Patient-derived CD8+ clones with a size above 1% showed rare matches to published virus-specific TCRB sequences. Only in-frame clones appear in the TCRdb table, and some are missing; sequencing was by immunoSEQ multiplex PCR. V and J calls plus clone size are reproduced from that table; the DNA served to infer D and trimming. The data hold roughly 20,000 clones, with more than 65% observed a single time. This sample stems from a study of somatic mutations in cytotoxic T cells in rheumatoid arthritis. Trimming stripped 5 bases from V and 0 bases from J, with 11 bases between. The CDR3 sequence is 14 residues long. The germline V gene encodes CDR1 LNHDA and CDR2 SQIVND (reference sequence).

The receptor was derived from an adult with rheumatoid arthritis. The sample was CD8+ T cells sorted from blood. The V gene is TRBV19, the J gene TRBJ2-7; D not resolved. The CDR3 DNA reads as TGTGCCAGTAGTCCCCGCGTAATCTCCTACGAGCAGTACTTC. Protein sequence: CASSPRVISYEQYF.